This section outlines one TCR beta chain sequence together with its context. What it recognizes is unknown. It was with 60 Vbeta and 13 Jbeta primers that the PCR ran. Only in-frame clones appear in the TCRdb table, and some are missing; sequencing was by immunoSEQ multiplex PCR. The repertoire holds 120,000 to 150,000 clones, roughly 80% seen once, with about 13% in the top ten. These data are taken from a study of cytomegalovirus exposure and HLA in healthy donors. Study outcomes and limitations: What a later analysis showed was that several of the most significant clusters appeared linked to common viral pathogens. Researchers catalogued 164 TCR beta chains as cytomegalovirus-associated. Association of under 20,000 TCR beta sequences with HLA alleles was found at 0.05 false discovery rate in a later analysis.

Sequencing used PBMCs. The TCR originated in a man in his forties or fifties in good health and CMV-seropositive.

This chain's CDR3 is CASSQELGPGRVIQYF. The CDR3 DNA sequence: TGTGCCAGCAGCCAAGAACTGGGGCCGGGGAGGGTCATTCAGTACTTC. The chain couples TRBV4-2 to TRBJ2-4; 7 bases agree with TRBD2. The CDR3 extends over 16 amino acids. CDR1 is LGHNA, CDR2 YNFKEQ, per germline. The J segment lost 9 bases and the V segment lost 0 bases, leaving 11 bases of the junction unmatched.